These 30 T cell receptor beta chains were sequenced from one sample in a study of control samples from healthy donors and cancer patients. Measured with immunoSEQ multiplex PCR; TCRdb has only the in-frame clones, and not every one. The sample gives just under 150,000 clones, 91% of which show up once; 3% to 3.5% is in the top ten. Sequencing input: blood. The receptors come from a man aged 30 to 39 in good health.

This clone was detected a few times. This rearrangement joins TRBV21-1 to TRBJ1-3. TRBV21-1 is shown as a pseudogene. The CDR3 sequence is 18 residues long. CDR3 region: CASSKGRKGLHSGNTIYF. CDR3 DNA sequence: TGTGCCAGCAGCAAAGGTAGAAAGGGTCTCCACTCTGGAAACACCATATATTTT.

The genes are TRBV19 and TRBJ1-1, with D possibly being TRBD1 (5 bases). The CDR3 loop spans 13 amino acids. Trimming stripped 3 bases from V and 4 bases from J, with 9 bases between. CDR1 LNHDA and CDR2 SQIVND come from the germline V gene (reference sequence). CDR3 nucleotides: TGTGCCAGTAGTATGGATGGGGGCACTGAAGCTTTCTTT. Its protein product is CASSMDGGTEAFF. The full variable domain, in which reference TRBV19 and TRBJ1-1 provide the parts outside the CDR3, is DGGITQSPKYLFRKEGQNVTLSCEQNLNHDAMYWYRQDPGQGLRLIYYSQIVNDFQKGDIAEGYSVSREKKESFPLTVTSAQKNPTAFYLCASSMDGGTEAFFGQGTRLTVV.

The chain uses TRBV19 and TRBJ1-5, with D possibly matching TRBD1 (5 bases). The V end was cut by 2 bases, the J end by 6 bases, with 11 bases between. CDR1 and CDR2 from the germline V gene are LNHDA and SQIVND (reference sequence). The CDR3 spans 14 residues. The CDR3 is CASSISGLGQPQHF. The CDR3 DNA follows: TGTGCCAGTAGTATATCAGGGCTCGGTCAGCCCCAGCATTTT.

This chain uses TRBV19 with TRBJ1-1; TRBD1 matches 9 bases. V shed 5 bases and J 4 bases; nucleotides not matched to a gene: 5. CDR1 LNHDA and CDR2 SQIVND come from the germline V gene (reference sequence). The CDR3 length is 14 residues. CDR3 loop: CASSQTGGVTEAFF. Here the CDR3 DNA reads TGTGCCAGTAGTCAAACAGGGGGCGTCACTGAAGCTTTCTTT.

The V and J genes are TRBV6-5 and TRBJ1-6; D gene ambiguous. Per the germline V gene, CDR1 is MNHEY and CDR2 is SVGAGI. The CDR3 is 14 amino acids. V lost 7 bases to trimming and J lost 11 bases, with 18 bases between them. In DNA, the CDR3 is TGTGCCAGCACCGAGGTTGGGTACTCGGCACCCCTCCACTTT. It translates to CASTEVGYSAPLHF.

This clone came up once. This chain joins TRBV7-2 and TRBJ1-2; 9 nucleotides agree with TRBD1. Per germline, CDR1 SGHTA and CDR2 FQGNSA. The CDR3 is made up of 17 amino acids. After removal of 6 bases from V and 5 bases from J, the junction contained 16 bases not matched to a gene. The CDR3 spells CASRGDRRDREPYGYTF. The CDR3 region has the DNA TGTGCCAGCAGAGGGGATCGCCGGGACAGGGAGCCGTATGGCTACACCTTC.

This chain uses TRBV7-2 with TRBJ2-1; possible D gene TRBD1, 6 bases. Germline CDR1 reads SGHTA; CDR2 reads FQGNSA. This CDR3 contains 13 residues. Trimming took 5 bases from V and 3 from J, leaving 8 bases between them. CDR3 nucleotide sequence: TGTGCCAGCAGCCCGGGACACTACAATGAGCAGTTCTTC. As protein: CASSPGHYNEQFF.

The chain recombines TRBV5-1 with TRBJ1-3; D unclear. There are 15 residues in the CDR3. The V end lost 0 bases, the J end lost 4 bases, and 11 bases lay between the germline ends. Looked up from germline, CDR1 is SGHRS and CDR2 is YFSETQ. CDR3 nucleotides: TGCGCCAGCAGCTTGGAGGCAGTCCTGGGAAACACCATATATTTT. It is translated as CASSLEAVLGNTIYF. Complete variable domain (other parts from reference TRBV5-1 and TRBJ1-3): KAGVTQTPRYLIKTRGQQVTLSCSPISGHRSVSWYQQTPGQGLQFLFEYFSETQRNKGNFPGRFSGRQFSNSRSEMNVSTLELGDSALYLCASSLEAVLGNTIYFGEGSWLTVV.

The chain uses TRBV13 and TRBJ2-7; the D is unclear. This CDR3 region has 13 residues. Germline V CDR1 and CDR2: PRHDT, FYEKMQ (reference sequence). V lost 5 bases, J lost 6 bases, and 14 bases lay in between. The CDR3 protein is CASSAFVSGEQYF. In nucleotides, the CDR3 is TGTGCCAGCAGCGCCTTCGTTTCCGGCGAGCAGTACTTC.

This clone occurred once. V usage is TRBV28 and J usage is TRBJ1-5; 9 positions match TRBD1. This CDR3 contains 14 residues. Looked up from germline, CDR1 is MDHEN and CDR2 is SYDVKM. J gave up 5 bases and V 3 bases, and 2 bases lay outside the gene matches. The CDR3 DNA reads as TGTGCCAGCAGTTTGGGACAGGGAGATCAGCCCCAGCATTTT. Translated: CASSLGQGDQPQHF.

Comments on this clone: At the DNA level, this CDR3 is encoded by other sequences in the same sample as well. The chain employs TRBV12-3 or TRBV12-4 and TRBJ1-2, with 9 bases fitting TRBD1. J lost 4 bases, V lost 6 bases, and 3 bases had no gene match. CDR3 length: 13 residues. The DNA of the CDR3 is TGTGCCAGCAGCACGACAGGGGGCTATGGCTACACCTTC. It translates to CASSTTGGYGYTF.

As DNA, the CDR3 is TGTGCCAGCAGCCAGGACAGGGTCAATGAGCAGTTCTTC. Its protein is CASSQDRVNEQFF. This chain joins TRBV7-8 and TRBJ2-1; 8 bases align to TRBD1. The trim removed 5 bases at V and 6 bases at J, leaving 3 bases unmatched. The CDR3 consists of 13 residues. Germline V CDR1 and CDR2: SGHVS, FQNEAQ.

The chain carries TRBV5-6 and TRBJ2-1; D remains unclear. Germline CDR1 reads SGHDT; CDR2 reads YYEEEE. Trimming took 3 bases from V and 4 from J, leaving 11 bases between them. The CDR3 has 14 amino acids. CDR3 protein: CASSWPGGYNEQFF. The CDR3 DNA reads TGTGCCAGCAGCTGGCCTGGCGGATACAATGAGCAGTTCTTC.

The V gene is TRBV30, the J gene TRBJ2-7; tentative D call: TRBD1 (6 bases). Germline V gene sequence: CDR1 GTSNPN, CDR2 SVGIG (reference sequence). V lost 0 bases to trimming and J lost 1 base, with 10 bases between them. This CDR3 comprises 14 residues. The CDR3: CAWSVGQPSYEQYF. DNA for the CDR3: TGTGCCTGGAGTGTCGGACAGCCATCCTACGAGCAGTACTTC.

V gene TRBV3-1 (or the pseudogene TRBV3-2) combines with J gene TRBJ2-7; 7 positions agree with TRBD1. The V gene's germline CDR1 is LGHDT and CDR2 YNNKEL (reference sequence). V gave up 4 bases and J gave up 6 bases; unmatched junction bases: 6. This CDR3 contains 13 residues. The CDR3 is CASSLMAGGEQYF. CDR3 nucleotides: TGTGCCAGCAGCCTGATGGCAGGGGGCGAGCAGTACTTC.

V gene TRBV14 combines with J gene TRBJ2-3; D might be TRBD1 (5 bases). This CDR3 has 15 residues. V gave up 0 bases and J gave up 1 base, with 8 bases separating them. Germline loops: CDR1 SGHDN, CDR2 FVKESK. DNA of the CDR3: TGTGCCAGCAGCCAAGAGGGCAGGGGCACAGATACGCAGTATTTT. Amino acids: CASSQEGRGTDTQYF.

V gene TRBV7-9 combines with J gene TRBJ2-1; TRBD2 agrees at 12 bases. This CDR3 has 15 amino acids. V lost 5 bases to trimming and J lost 8 bases; unmatched junction nucleotides: 7. From germline, CDR1 is SEHNR and CDR2 FQNEAQ (reference sequence). CDR3: CASSPSGGALDEQFF. The CDR3 bases are TGTGCCAGCAGCCCTAGCGGGGGGGCCTTGGATGAGCAGTTCTTC.

The chain uses TRBV7-9 and TRBJ1-2, with 9 bases identical to TRBD1. The V gene end was trimmed by 1 base and the J gene end by 1 base; junction bases not matched to a gene: 4. The CDR3 has 16 amino acids. CDR1 and CDR2 (germline): SEHNR, FQNEAQ (reference sequence). The CDR3: CASSLVGTGNNYGYTF. The CDR3, as DNA: TGTGCCAGCAGCTTAGTTGGGACAGGGAATAACTATGGCTACACCTTC.

This clone showed up just once. V is TRBV27 and J is TRBJ2-7; 11 positions match TRBD2. The CDR3 has 17 amino acids. The germline CDR1 and CDR2 sequences are MNHEY and SMNVEV (reference sequence). The junction had 8 bases not matched to a gene; V was cut back by 2 bases and J by 2 bases. CDR3 amino acids: CASSLVKLAGGTYEQYF. For the CDR3, the DNA is TGTGCCAGCAGTTTAGTAAAGCTAGCGGGGGGAACCTACGAGCAGTACTTC.

The chain employs TRBV24-1 and TRBJ2-3; D is ambiguous. Trimming pared 8 bases from V and 1 base from J, leaving 9 bases between. Looked up from germline, CDR1 is KGHDR and CDR2 is SFDVKD. The CDR3 has 13 residues. For the CDR3, the DNA is TGTGCCACCAATACGGGCCGCACAGATACGCAGTATTTT. Translated, it gives CATNTGRTDTQYF.

V is TRBV5-1 and J is TRBJ2-3; the match to TRBD2 covers 8 bases. CDR1 and CDR2 from the germline V gene are SGHRS and YFSETQ. Unmatched junction bases numbered 4, after V lost 0 bases and J lost 1 base. The CDR3 is 16 amino acids. The CDR3 nucleotides read TGCGCCAGCAGCTTGGACCCCGGGGGGGGCACAGATACGCAGTATTTT. It specifies CASSLDPGGGTDTQYF.

The gene calls are TRBV29-1 and TRBJ1-3; D unclear. This CDR3 region has 12 residues. The V end lost 4 bases, the J end lost 3 bases, and 7 bases lay between the germline ends. Germline lookup yields CDR1 SQVTM and CDR2 ANQGSEA. CDR3 amino acids: CSVVDGGNTIYF. The CDR3 region has the DNA TGCAGCGTTGTGGACGGTGGAAACACCATATATTTT.

The rearrangement joins TRBV19 to TRBJ1-5; 9 bases map to TRBD1. Germline values: CDR1 LNHDA, CDR2 SQIVND (reference sequence). After removal of 5 bases from V and 4 bases from J, the junction contained 6 bases not matched to a gene. CDR3 size: 15 residues. The CDR3 is CASSPMDRGNQPQHF. The CDR3 DNA sequence: TGTGCCAGTAGTCCGATGGACAGGGGAAATCAGCCCCAGCATTTT. The full variable domain, with the rest looked up from reference TRBV19 and TRBJ1-5, is DGGITQSPKYLFRKEGQNVTLSCEQNLNHDAMYWYRQDPGQGLRLIYYSQIVNDFQKGDIAEGYSVSREKKESFPLTVTSAQKNPTAFYLCASSPMDRGNQPQHFGDGTRLSIL.

The chain couples TRBV7-9 to TRBJ1-2; D unresolved. In germline, CDR1 is SEHNR, CDR2 FQNEAQ (reference sequence). Between the trimmed V and J ends, which lost 1 base and 0 bases, there was a span of 6 bases. The CDR3 runs 14 residues. The CDR3 DNA sequence: TGTGCCAGCAGCTTAGTGACCTCTAACTATGGCTACACCTTC. Translation gives CASSLVTSNYGYTF. The whole variable domain, filled in from reference TRBV7-9 and TRBJ1-2, reads DTGVSQNPRHKITKRGQNVTFRCDPISEHNRLYWYRQTLGQGPEFLTYFQNEAQLEKSRLLSDRFSAERPKGSFSTLEIQRTEQGDSAMYLCASSLVTSNYGYTFGSGTRLTVV.

V gene TRBV3-1 (or the pseudogene TRBV3-2) combines with J gene TRBJ2-7; 9 bases are a match to TRBD2. Germline V gives CDR1 LGHDT, CDR2 YNNKEL (reference sequence). This CDR3 region has 16 residues. Trimming at V came to 4 bases and at J to 4 bases, leaving 11 bases not matched to a gene. The CDR3 DNA sequence: TGTGCCAGCAGCCCGGAAAAGACTAGCGGAAGGTACGAGCAGTACTTC. Protein product: CASSPEKTSGRYEQYF.

The chain couples TRBV5-6 to TRBJ2-3, with a tentative D call TRBD2 (5 bases). Looked up from germline, CDR1 is SGHDT and CDR2 is YYEEEE. Trimming took off 0 bases at V and 1 base at J, with 12 bases between the two ends. CDR3 length: 16 amino acids. The CDR3 DNA reads TGTGCCAGCAGCTTGGTTAGGGAGTTCGGCACAGATACGCAGTATTTT. Its translation is CASSLVREFGTDTQYF.

The chain joins TRBV27 to TRBJ2-7; D may be TRBD1 or TRBD2 (5 bases each). CDR3 size: 14 residues. CDR1 MNHEY and CDR2 SMNVEV come from the germline V gene (reference sequence). The V end was cut by 5 bases, the J end by 4 bases, with 15 bases between. This CDR3 is CASSTGPTPYEQYF. Written as DNA, the CDR3 is TGTGCCAGCAGTACGGGACCGACACCTTACGAGCAGTACTTC.

V usage is TRBV25-1 and J usage is TRBJ1-2; 9 nucleotides agree with TRBD1. CDR1 is MGHDK and CDR2 is SYGVNS in the germline V gene. Losses at the gene ends were 6 bases for V and 9 bases for J; bases not matched to a gene: 8. This CDR3 has 13 amino acids. CDR3 nucleotide sequence: TGTGCCAGCAGCGAGTCCGGGACAGGGAGCTACACCTTC. It yields the protein CASSESGTGSYTF.

The J gene is TRBJ1-6, the V gene TRBV6-4; D is undetermined. This CDR3 contains 14 residues. V shed 2 bases and J shed 5 bases, with 7 bases lying between them. Germline CDR1 and CDR2: MRHNA and SNTAGT. The CDR3 DNA is TGTGCCAGCAGTGACCCGCAGCATAATTCACCCCTCCACTTT. This sequence encodes CASSDPQHNSPLHF.

The rearrangement links TRBV7-9 to TRBJ1-1; the D is unclear. CDR1 is SEHNR, CDR2 FQNEAQ, per germline (reference sequence). The CDR3 loop spans 16 amino acids. V was clipped by 5 bases and J by 4 bases, with 20 bases between them. In nucleotides, the CDR3 is TGTGCCAGCAGCACCGCCGGGATCAAGAGGGCCACTGAAGCTTTCTTT. Amino acids: CASSTAGIKRATEAFF.